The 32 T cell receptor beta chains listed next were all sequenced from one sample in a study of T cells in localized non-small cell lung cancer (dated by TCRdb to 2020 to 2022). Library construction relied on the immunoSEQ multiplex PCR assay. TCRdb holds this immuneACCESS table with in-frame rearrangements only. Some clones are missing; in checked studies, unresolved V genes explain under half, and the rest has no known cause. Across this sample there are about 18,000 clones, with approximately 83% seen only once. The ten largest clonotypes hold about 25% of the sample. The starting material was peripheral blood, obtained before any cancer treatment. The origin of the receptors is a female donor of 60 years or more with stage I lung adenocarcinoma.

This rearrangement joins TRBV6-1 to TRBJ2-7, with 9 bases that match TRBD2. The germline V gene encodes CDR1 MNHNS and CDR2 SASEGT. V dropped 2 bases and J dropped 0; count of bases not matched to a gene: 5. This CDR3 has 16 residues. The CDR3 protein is CASSEKAGGGSYEQYF. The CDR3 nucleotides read TGTGCCAGCAGTGAAAAGGCGGGGGGGGGCTCCTACGAGCAGTACTTC.

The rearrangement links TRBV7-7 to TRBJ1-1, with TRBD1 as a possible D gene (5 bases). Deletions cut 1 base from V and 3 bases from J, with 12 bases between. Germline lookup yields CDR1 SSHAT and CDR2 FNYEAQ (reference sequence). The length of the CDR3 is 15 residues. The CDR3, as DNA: TGTGCCAGCAGCTTAGAGGGGAAGGAGGACACTGAAGCTTTCTTT. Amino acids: CASSLEGKEDTEAFF.

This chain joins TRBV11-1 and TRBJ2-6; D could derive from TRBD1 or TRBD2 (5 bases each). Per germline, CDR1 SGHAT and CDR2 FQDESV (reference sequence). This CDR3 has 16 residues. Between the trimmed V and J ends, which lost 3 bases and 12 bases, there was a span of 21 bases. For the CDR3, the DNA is TGTGCCAGCAGCTTTGTCCGGGACGGCTATCGAGCCGTCCTGACTTTC. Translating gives CASSFVRDGYRAVLTF.

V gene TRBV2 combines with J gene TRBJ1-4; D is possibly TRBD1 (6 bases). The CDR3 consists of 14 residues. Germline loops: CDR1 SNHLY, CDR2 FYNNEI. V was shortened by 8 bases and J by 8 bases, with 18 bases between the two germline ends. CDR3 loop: CASVFNQGQEKLFF. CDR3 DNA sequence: TGTGCCAGCGTTTTCAACCAGGGGCAGGAAAAACTGTTTTTT. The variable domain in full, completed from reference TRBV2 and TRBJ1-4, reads EPEVTQTPSHQVTQMGQEVILRCVPISNHLYFYWYRQILGQKVEFLVSFYNNEISEKSEIFDDQFSVERPDGSNFTLKIRSTKLEDSAMYFCASVFNQGQEKLFFGSGTQLSVL.

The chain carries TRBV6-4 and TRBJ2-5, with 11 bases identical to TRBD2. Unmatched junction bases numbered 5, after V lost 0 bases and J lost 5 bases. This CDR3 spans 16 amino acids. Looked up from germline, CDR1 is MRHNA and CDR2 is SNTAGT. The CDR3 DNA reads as TGTGCCAGCAGTGACTCGGTAGCGGGGGGGCCGGAGACCCAGTACTTC. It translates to CASSDSVAGGPETQYF.

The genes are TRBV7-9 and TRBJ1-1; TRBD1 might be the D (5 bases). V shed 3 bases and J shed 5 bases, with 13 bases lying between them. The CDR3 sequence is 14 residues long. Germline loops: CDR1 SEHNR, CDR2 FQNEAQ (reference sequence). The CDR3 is CASSFSWGGTEAFF. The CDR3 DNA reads TGTGCCAGCAGCTTCTCTTGGGGCGGAACTGAAGCTTTCTTT.

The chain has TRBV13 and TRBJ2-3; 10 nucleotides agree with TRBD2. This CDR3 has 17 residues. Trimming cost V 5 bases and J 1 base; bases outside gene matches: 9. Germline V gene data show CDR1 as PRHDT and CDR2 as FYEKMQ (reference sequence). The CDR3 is CASSLRSGGAGTDTQYF. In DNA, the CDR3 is TGTGCCAGCAGCCTCCGGAGCGGGGGGGCAGGCACAGATACGCAGTATTTT.

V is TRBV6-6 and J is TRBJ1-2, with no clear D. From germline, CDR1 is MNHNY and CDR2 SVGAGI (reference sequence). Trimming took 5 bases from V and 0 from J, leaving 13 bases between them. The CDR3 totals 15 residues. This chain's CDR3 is CASSGAATANYGYTF. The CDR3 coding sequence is TGTGCCAGCAGTGGCGCGGCCACGGCTAACTATGGCTACACCTTC.

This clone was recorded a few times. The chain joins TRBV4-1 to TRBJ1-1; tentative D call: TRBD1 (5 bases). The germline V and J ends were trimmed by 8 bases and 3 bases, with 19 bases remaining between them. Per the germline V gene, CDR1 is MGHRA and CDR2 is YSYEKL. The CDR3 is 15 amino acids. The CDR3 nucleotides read TGCGCCAGCGGGGTTAATACAGGCGAGTACACTGAAGCTTTCTTT. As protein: CASGVNTGEYTEAFF.

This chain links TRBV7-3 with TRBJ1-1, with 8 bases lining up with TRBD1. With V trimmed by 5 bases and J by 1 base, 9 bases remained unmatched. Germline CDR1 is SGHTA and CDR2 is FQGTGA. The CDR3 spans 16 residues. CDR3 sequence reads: CASSPTSDRGNTEAFF. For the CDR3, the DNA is TGTGCCAGCAGCCCTACTTCCGACAGGGGGAACACTGAAGCTTTCTTT.

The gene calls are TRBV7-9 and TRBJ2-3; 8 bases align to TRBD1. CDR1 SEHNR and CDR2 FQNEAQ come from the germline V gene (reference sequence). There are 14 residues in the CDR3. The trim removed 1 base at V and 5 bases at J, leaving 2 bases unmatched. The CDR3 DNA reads TGTGCCAGCAGCTTAGGACAGGGGTTAGATACGCAGTATTTT. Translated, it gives CASSLGQGLDTQYF.

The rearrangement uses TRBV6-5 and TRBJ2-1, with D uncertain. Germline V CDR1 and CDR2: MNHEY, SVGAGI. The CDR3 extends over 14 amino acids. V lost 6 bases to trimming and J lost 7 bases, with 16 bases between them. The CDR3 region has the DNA TGTGCCAGCAGCCATACATTCTCACGGAATGAGCAGTTCTTC. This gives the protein CASSHTFSRNEQFF.

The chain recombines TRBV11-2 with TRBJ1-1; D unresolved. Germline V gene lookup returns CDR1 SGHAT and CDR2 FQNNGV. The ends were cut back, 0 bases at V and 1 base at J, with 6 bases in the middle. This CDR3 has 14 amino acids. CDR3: CASSLESGNTEAFF. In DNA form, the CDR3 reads TGTGCCAGCAGCTTAGAATCTGGGAACACTGAAGCTTTCTTT.

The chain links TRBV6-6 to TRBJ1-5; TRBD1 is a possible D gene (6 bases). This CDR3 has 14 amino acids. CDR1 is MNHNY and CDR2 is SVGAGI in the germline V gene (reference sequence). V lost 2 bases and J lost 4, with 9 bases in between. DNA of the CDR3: TGTGCCAGCAGTTACAGCGACAGGAATCAGCCCCAGCATTTT. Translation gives CASSYSDRNQPQHF.

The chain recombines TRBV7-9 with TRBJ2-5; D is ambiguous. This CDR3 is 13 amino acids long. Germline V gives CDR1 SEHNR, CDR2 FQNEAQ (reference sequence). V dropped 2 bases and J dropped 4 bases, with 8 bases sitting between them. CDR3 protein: CASSLPPVETQYF. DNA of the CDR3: TGTGCCAGCAGCTTACCTCCAGTAGAGACCCAGTACTTC.

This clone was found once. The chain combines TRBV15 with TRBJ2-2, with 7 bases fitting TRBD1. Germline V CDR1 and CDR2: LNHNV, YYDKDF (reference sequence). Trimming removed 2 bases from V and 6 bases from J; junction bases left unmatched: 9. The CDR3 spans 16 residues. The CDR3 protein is CATSRPRQGSAGELFF. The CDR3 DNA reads TGTGCCACCAGCAGACCTAGACAGGGATCGGCCGGGGAGCTGTTTTTT.

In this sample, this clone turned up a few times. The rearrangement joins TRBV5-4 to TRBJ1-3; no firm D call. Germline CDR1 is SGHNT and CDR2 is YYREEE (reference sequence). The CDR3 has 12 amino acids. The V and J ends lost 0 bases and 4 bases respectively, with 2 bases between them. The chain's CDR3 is CASSLEGNTIYF. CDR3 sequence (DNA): TGTGCCAGCAGCTTGGAAGGAAACACCATATATTTT.

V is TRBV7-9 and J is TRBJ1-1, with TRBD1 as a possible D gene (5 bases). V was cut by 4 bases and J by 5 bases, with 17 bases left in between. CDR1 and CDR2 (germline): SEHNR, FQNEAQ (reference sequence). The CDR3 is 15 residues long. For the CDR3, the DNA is TGTGCCAGCAGCTACCTCATCAGGGAGGGGACTGAAGCTTTCTTT. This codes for CASSYLIREGTEAFF.

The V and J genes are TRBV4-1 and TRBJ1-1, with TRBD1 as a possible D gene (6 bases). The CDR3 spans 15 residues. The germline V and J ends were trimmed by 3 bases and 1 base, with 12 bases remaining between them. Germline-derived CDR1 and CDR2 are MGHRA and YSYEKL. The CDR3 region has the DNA TGCGCCAGCAGCCAGCCAACAGGGAAGAACACTGAAGCTTTCTTT. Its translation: CASSQPTGKNTEAFF.

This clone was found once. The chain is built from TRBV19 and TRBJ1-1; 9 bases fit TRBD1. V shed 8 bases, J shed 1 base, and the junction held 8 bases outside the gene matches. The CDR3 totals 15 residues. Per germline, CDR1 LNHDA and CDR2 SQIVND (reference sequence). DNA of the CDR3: TGTGCCAGTCGGCTGCCACAGGGGGCGAACACTGAAGCTTTCTTT. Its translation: CASRLPQGANTEAFF.

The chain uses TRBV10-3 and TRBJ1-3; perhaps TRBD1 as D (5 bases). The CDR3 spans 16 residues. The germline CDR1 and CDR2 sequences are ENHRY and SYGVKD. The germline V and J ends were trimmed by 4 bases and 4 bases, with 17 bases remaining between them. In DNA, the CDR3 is TGTGCCATCAGTGGGGGGAGGGTGTCAACCGGAAACACCATATATTTT. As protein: CAISGGRVSTGNTIYF.

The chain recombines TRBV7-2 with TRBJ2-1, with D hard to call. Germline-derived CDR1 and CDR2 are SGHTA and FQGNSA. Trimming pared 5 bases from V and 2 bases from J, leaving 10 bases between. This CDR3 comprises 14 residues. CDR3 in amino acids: CASSRSGPYNEQFF. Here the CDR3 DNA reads TGTGCCAGCAGCCGTTCAGGTCCCTACAATGAGCAGTTCTTC.

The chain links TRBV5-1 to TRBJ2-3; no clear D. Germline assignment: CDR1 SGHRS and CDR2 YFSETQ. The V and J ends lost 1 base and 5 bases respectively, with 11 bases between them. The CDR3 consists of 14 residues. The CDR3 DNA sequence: TGCGCCAGCAGCTTGTGGGCTTTTGGAGATACGCAGTATTTT. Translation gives CASSLWAFGDTQYF. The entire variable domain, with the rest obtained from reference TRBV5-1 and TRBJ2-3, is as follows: KAGVTQTPRYLIKTRGQQVTLSCSPISGHRSVSWYQQTPGQGLQFLFEYFSETQRNKGNFPGRFSGRQFSNSRSEMNVSTLELGDSALYLCASSLWAFGDTQYFGPGTRLTVL.

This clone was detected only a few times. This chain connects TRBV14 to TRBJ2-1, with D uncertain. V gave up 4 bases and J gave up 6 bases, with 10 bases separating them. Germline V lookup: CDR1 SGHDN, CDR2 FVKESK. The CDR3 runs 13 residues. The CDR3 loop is CASSPYLGNEQFF. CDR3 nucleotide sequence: TGTGCCAGCAGCCCTTACCTTGGCAATGAGCAGTTCTTC.

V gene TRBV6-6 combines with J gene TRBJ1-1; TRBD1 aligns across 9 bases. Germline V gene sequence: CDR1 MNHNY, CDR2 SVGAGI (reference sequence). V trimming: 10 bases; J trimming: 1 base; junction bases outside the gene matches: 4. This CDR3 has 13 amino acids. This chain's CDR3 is CATTGGWNTEAFF. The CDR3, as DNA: TGTGCCACCACAGGGGGCTGGAACACTGAAGCTTTCTTT.

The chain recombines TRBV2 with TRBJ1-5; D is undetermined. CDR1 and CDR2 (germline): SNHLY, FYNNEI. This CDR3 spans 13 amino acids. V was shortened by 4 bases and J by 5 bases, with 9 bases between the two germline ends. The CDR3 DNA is TGTGCCAGCAGTGGGTTTGGGGATCAGCCCCAGCATTTT. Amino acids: CASSGFGDQPQHF.

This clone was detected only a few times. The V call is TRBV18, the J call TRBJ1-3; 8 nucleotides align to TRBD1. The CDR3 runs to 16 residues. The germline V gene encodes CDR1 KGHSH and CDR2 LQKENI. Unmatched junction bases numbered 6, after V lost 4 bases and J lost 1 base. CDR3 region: CASSQTTGVSGNTIYF. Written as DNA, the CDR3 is TGTGCCAGCTCACAAACGACAGGGGTATCTGGAAACACCATATATTTT.

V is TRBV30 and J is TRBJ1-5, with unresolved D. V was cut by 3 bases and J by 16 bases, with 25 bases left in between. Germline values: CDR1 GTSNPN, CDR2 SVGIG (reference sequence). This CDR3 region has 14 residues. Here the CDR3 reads CAWSQSSALHILHF. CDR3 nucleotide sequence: TGTGCCTGGAGCCAAAGCTCGGCTCTCCATATACTACATTTT.

This CDR3 reads CAWKASSYNSPLHF. In DNA form, the CDR3 reads TGTGCCTGGAAGGCGAGCTCCTATAATTCACCCCTCCACTTT. The genes are TRBV30 and TRBJ1-6; D gene unclear. V lost 4 bases and J 0 bases, leaving 7 bases between the germline ends. This CDR3 comprises 14 residues. Looked up from germline, CDR1 is GTSNPN and CDR2 is SVGIG (reference sequence). Using reference TRBV30 and TRBJ1-6 for the parts outside the CDR3, the full variable domain is SQTIHQWPATLVQPVGSPLSLECTVEGTSNPNLYWYRQAAGRGLQLLFYSVGIGQISSEVPQNLSASRPQDRQFILSSKKLLLSDSGFYLCAWKASSYNSPLHFGNGTRLTVT.

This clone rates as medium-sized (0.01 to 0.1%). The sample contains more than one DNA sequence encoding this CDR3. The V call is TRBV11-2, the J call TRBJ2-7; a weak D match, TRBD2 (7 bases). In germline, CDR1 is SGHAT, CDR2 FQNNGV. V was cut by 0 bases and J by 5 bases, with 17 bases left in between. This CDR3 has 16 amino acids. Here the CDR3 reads CASSLEVGGVLDEQYF. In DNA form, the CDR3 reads TGTGCCAGCAGCTTAGAGGTAGGGGGGGTTCTGGACGAGCAGTACTTC.

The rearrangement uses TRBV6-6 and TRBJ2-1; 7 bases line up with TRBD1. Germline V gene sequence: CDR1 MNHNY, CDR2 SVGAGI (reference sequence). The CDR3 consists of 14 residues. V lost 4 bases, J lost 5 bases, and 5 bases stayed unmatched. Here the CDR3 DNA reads TGTGCCAGCAGTTTTCTGACAGGGAACAATGAGCAGTTCTTC. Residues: CASSFLTGNNEQFF.

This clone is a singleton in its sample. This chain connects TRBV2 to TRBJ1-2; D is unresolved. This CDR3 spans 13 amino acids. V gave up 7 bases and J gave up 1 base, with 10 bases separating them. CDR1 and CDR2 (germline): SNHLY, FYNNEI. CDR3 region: CASTSRDNYGYTF. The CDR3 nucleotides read TGTGCCAGCACCTCACGGGATAACTATGGCTACACCTTC. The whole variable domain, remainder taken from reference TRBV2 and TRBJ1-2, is EPEVTQTPSHQVTQMGQEVILRCVPISNHLYFYWYRQILGQKVEFLVSFYNNEISEKSEIFDDQFSVERPDGSNFTLKIRSTKLEDSAMYFCASTSRDNYGYTFGSGTRLTVV.